This TCR beta chain was identified in a study of blood T cell repertoires in COVID-19. Across the study: Sample material is recorded as cDNA or gDNA derived from T cells, B-cell-depleted T cells, or PBMCs.

Assay used: immunoSEQ multiplex PCR; TCRdb lists only in-frame clones, some missing. In the table there are approximately 210,000 clones, 85% to 90% of which are singletons. The CDR3 length is 13 residues. With V trimmed by 5 bases and J by 8 bases, 6 bases remained unmatched. Germline values: CDR1 SGHVS, CDR2 FQNEAQ. The origin of this receptor is a human donor in a cohort sampled during active COVID-19. Sequencing was carried out using peripheral blood. The chain links TRBV7-8 to TRBJ1-1, with 9 bases identical to TRBD1. CDR3 amino acids: CASSTDRGGEAFF. The CDR3 nucleotides read TGTGCCAGCAGCACCGACAGGGGGGGAGAAGCTTTCTTT.